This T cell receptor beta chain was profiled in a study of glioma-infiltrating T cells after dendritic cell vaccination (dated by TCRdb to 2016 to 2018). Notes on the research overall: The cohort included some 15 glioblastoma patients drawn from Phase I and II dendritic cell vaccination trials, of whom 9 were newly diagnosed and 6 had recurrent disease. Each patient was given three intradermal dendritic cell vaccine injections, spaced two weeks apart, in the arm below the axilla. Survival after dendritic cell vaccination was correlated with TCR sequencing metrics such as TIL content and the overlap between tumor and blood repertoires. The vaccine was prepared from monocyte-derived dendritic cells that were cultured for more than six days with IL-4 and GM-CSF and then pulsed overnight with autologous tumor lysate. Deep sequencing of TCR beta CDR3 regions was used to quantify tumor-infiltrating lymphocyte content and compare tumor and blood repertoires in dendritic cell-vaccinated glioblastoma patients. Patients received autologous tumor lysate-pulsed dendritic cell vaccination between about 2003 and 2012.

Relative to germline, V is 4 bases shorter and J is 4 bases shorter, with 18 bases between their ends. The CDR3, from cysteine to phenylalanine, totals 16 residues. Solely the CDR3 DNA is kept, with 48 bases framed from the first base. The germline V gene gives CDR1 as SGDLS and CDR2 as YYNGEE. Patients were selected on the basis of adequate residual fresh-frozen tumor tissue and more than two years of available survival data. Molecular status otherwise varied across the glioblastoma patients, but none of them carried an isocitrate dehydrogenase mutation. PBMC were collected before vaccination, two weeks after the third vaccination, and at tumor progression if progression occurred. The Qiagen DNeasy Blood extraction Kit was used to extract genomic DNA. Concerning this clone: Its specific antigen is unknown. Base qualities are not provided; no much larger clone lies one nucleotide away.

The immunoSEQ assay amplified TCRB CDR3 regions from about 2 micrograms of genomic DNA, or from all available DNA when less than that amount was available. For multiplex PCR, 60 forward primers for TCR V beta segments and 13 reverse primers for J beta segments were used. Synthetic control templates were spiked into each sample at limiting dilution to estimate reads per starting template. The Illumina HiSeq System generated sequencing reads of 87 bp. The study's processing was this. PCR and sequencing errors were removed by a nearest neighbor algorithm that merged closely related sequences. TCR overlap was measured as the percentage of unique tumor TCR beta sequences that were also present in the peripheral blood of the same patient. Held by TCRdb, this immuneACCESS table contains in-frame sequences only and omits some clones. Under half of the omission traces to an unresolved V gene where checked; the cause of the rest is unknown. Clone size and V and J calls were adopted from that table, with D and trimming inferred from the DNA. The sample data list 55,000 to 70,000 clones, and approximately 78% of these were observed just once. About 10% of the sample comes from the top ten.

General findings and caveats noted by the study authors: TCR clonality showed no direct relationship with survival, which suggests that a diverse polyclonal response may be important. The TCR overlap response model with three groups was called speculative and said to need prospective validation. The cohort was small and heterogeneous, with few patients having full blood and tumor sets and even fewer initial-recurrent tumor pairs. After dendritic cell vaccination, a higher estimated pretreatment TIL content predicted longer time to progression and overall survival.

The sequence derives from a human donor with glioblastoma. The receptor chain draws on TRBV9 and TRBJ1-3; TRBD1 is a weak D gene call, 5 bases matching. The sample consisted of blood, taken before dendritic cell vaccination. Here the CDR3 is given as CASSPRAGQAGNTIYF. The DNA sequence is TGTGCCAGCAGCCCTCGGGCCGGACAAGCCGGAAACACCATATATTTT.